This TCR beta chain came from a study of T cells in localized non-small cell lung cancer. Study results and limitations: Without multi-region sequencing, intratumor heterogeneity could not be excluded.

The protocol was immunoSEQ multiplex PCR, while the TCRdb copy is restricted to in-frame clones and leaves out a portion. The table lists around 30,000 clones, 91% of them singletons. In regard to this clone: Its cognate antigen is unknown.

Germline V gene data show CDR1 as MNHEY and CDR2 as SMNVEV (reference sequence). With 6 bases removed from V and 0 bases from J, the gap between germline ends came to 15 bases. The CDR3 spans 16 residues. The chain recombines TRBV27 with TRBJ2-1; D is possibly TRBD1 (6 bases). The receptor was isolated from a man aged 40 to 75 with stage II lung adenocarcinoma. Sequences were derived from PBMCs, sampled before any cancer treatment. DNA for the CDR3: TGTGCCAGCAGGCTTGGACAGATCAGCTCCTACAATGAGCAGTTCTTC. Translation gives CASRLGQISSYNEQFF.